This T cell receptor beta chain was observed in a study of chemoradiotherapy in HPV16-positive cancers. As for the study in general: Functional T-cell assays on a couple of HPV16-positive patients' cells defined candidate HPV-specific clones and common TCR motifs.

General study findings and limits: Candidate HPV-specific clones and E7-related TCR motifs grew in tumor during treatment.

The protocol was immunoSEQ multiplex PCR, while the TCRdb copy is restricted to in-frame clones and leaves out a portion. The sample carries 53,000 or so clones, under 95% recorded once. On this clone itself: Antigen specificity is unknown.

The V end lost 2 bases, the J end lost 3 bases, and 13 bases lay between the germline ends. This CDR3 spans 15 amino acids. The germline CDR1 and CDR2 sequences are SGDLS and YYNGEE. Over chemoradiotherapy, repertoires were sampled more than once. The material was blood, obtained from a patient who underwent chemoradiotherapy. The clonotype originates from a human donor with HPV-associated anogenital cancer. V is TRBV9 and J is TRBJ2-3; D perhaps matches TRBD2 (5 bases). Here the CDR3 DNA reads TGTGCCAGCAGCGTTAGCGTTATCGGGACAGATACGCAGTATTTT. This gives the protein CASSVSVIGTDTQYF.